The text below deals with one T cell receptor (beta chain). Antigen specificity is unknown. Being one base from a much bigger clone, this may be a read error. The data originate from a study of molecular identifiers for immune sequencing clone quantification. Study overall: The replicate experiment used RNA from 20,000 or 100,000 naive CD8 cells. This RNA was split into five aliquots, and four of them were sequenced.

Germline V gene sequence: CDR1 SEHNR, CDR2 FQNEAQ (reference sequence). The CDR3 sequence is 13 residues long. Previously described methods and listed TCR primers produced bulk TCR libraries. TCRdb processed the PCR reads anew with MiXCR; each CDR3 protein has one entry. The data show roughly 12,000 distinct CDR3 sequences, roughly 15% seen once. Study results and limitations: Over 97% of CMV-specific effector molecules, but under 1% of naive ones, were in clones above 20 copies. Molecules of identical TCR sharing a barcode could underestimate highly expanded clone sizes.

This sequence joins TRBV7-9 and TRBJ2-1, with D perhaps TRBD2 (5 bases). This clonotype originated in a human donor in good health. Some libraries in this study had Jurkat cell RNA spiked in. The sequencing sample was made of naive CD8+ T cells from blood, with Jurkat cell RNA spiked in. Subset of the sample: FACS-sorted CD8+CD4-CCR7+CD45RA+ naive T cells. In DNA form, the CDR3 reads TGTGCCAGCGAAAGGACTGTTTTGAATGGGCAGTTCTTC. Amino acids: CASERTVLNGQFF.